This T cell receptor (beta chain) was sequenced in a study of T cell changes during pregnancy in multiple sclerosis. Clones were sequenced by immunoSEQ multiplex PCR, and TCRdb holds only the in-frame ones, with some missing. The sample has tens of thousands of clones; 92% are singletons. The V gene's germline CDR1 is SGHKS and CDR2 YYEKEE (reference sequence). This CDR3 is built from 13 residues. V lost 3 bases and J lost 5; bases outside the gene matches: 2. The genes are TRBV5-5 and TRBJ1-5; TRBD1 aligns across 7 bases. This specimen was peripheral blood, taken in the third trimester of pregnancy. The receptor's source is a female donor in good health, enrolled as a control in a pregnancy study. The CDR3 region is CASSSTGDQPQHF. Here the CDR3 DNA reads TGTGCCAGCAGCTCTACAGGGGATCAGCCCCAGCATTTT.